Listed below are T cell receptor beta chains from one sample, sequenced in a study of human T cells and chemical hapten exposure. Via MiXCR, TCRdb re-called the RACE reads, giving one row per CDR3 protein. The sample contains a few hundred thousand distinct CDR3 sequences, more than 5% of which appear only once. This specimen consisted of whole blood, obtained in connection with sensitization to the hapten diphenylcyclopropenone (DPC). The receptors come from a woman aged 18-29 years with alopecia areata. Some clones in this sample may be carry-over from other donors' samples. Both conserved end residues are part of each CDR3. D genes are given only for firm matches. Size is omitted from some rows. Given values are once, few, many or a class for expanded clones.

>TRBJ2-5|NA|NA|TRBV6-2/TRBV6-3
CASSYDTQETQYF
TGTGCCAGCAGTTACGACACCCAAGAGACCCAGTACTTC
>TRBJ2-3|NA|NA|TRBV18
CASSPETSTDTQYF
TGTGCCAGCTCACCAGAGACTAGCACAGATACGCAGTATTTT
>TRBJ2-2|TRBD1|few|TRBV5-1
CASSGGQGGTGELFF
TGCGCCAGCAGCGGGGGACAGGGCGGCACCGGGGAGCTGTTTTTT
>TRBJ1-1|NA|many|TRBV14
CASSQVWATNTEAFF
TGTGCCAGCAGCCAAGTTTGGGCCACGAACACTGAAGCTTTCTTT
>TRBJ1-1|NA|NA|TRBV10-2
CASSERGSAEAFF
TGCGCCAGCAGTGAAAGAGGGTCCGCTGAAGCTTTCTTT
>TRBJ2-2|TRBD2|NA|TRBV7-2
CASRGTSGGPGELFF
TGTGCCAGCAGAGGGACTAGCGGGGGGCCCGGGGAGCTGTTTTTT
>TRBJ2-1|TRBD2|NA|TRBV10-3
CAISESAGGYNEQFF
TGTGCCATCAGTGAGTCCGCGGGGGGGTATAATGAGCAGTTCTTC
>TRBJ1-6|TRBD1|many|TRBV6-6
CASSYRGQGDSPLHF
TGTGCCAGCAGTTATAGGGGACAGGGTGATTCACCCCTCCACTTT
>TRBJ1-2|NA|many|TRBV5-1
CASSFESGADYGYTF
TGCGCCAGCAGCTTTGAATCAGGGGCGGACTATGGCTACACCTTC
>TRBJ1-5|NA|many|TRBV6-5
CASSYSMGADQPQHF
TGTGCCAGCAGTTACTCGATGGGGGCTGATCAGCCCCAGCATTTT
>TRBJ1-1|NA|many|TRBV29-1
CSVGWMNTEAFF
TGCAGCGTTGGCTGGATGAACACTGAAGCTTTCTTT
>TRBJ1-1|NA|many|TRBV3-1
CASSQYWMNTEAFF
TGTGCCAGCAGCCAATATTGGATGAACACTGAAGCTTTCTTT
>TRBJ1-4|NA|NA|TRBV6-6
CASSSVQGPNEKLFF
TGTGCCAGCAGTTCAGTACAGGGACCTAATGAAAAACTGTTTTTT
>TRBJ1-1|NA|NA|TRBV7-3
CASSSNGGGSEAFF
TGTGCCAGCAGCTCAAATGGAGGGGGGTCTGAAGCTTTCTTT
>TRBJ1-1|NA|many|TRBV12-3/TRBV12-4
CASRDSWNTEAFF
TGTGCCAGCAGAGACAGTTGGAACACTGAAGCTTTCTTT
>TRBJ1-2|NA|NA|TRBV7-9
CASSLSDRKDGYTF
TGTGCCAGCAGCTTATCCGACAGAAAGGATGGCTACACCTTC
>TRBJ2-7|TRBD1|many|TRBV12-3/TRBV12-4
CASSSGQSTGEQYF
TGTGCCAGCAGTTCGGGACAGTCCACGGGCGAGCAGTACTTC
>TRBJ1-2|NA|many|TRBV2
CASSEDGIMTAYGYTF
TGTGCCAGCAGTGAAGATGGCATTATGACAGCCTATGGCTACACCTTC